This TCR beta chain was identified in a study of T cell responses to AZD1222 COVID-19 vaccine. The overall study: Second-dose intervals near 4 or 12 weeks were combined.

Measured with immunoSEQ multiplex PCR; TCRdb has only the in-frame clones, and not every one. There are some 190,000 clones in the sample; 85% to 95% occur only once, and over 1% lies in the top ten. The CDR3 extends over 12 amino acids. Germline lookup yields CDR1 SGHRS and CDR2 YFSETQ. V lost 4 bases and J lost 7, with 11 bases in between. The sequence derives from an adult in good health. The chain carries TRBV5-1 and TRBJ1-2; D may be TRBD1 (5 bases). The sequencing used peripheral blood, collected on day 0 of AZD1222 vaccination. In DNA, the CDR3 is TGCGCCAGCAGCGGGGGTTGGGTTGGCTACACCTTC. Encoded protein: CASSGGWVGYTF.